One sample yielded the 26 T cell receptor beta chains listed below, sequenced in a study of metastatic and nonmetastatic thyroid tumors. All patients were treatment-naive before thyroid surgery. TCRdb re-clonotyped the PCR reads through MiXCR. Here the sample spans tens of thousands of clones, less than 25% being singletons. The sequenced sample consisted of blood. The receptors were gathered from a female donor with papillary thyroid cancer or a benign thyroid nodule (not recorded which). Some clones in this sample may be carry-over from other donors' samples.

Here the CDR3 reads CASSSGGGGEQYF. CDR3 in DNA: TGTGCCAGCAGCTCTGGTGGAGGCGGTGAGCAGTACTTC. The rearrangement links TRBV5-5 to TRBJ2-7, with a tentative D call TRBD2 (5 bases). V dropped 3 bases and J dropped 7 bases, with 14 bases sitting between them. CDR3 length: 13 residues. Looked up from germline, CDR1 is SGHKS and CDR2 is YYEKEE (reference sequence).

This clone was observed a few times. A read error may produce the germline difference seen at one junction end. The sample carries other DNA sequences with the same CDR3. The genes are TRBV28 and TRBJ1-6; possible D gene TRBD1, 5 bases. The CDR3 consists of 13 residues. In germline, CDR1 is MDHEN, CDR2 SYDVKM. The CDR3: CAIGRDLNSPLHF. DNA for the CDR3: TGTGCCATCGGACGGGACCTTAATTCACCCCTACACTTT.

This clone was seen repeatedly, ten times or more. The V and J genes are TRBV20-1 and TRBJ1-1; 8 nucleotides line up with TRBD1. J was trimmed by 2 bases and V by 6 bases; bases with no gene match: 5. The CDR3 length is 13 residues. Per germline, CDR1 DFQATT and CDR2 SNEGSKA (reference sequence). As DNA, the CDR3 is TGCAGTGCGGATACAGGGGGAAACACTGAAGCTTTCTTT. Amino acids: CSADTGGNTEAFF.

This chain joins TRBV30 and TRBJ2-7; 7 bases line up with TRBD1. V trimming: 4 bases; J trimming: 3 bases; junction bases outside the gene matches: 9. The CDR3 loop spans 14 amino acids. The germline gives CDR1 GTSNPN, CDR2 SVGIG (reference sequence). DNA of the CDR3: TGTGCCTGGAAGAATAGGGACAGCAACTACGAGCAGTACTTC. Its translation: CAWKNRDSNYEQYF.

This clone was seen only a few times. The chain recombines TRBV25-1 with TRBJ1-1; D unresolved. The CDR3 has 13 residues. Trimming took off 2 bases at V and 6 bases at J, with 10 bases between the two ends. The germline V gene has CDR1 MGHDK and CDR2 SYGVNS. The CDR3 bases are TGTGCCAGCAGTGAAGGCGGGTTCCCTGAAGCTTTCTTT. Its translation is CASSEGGFPEAFF.

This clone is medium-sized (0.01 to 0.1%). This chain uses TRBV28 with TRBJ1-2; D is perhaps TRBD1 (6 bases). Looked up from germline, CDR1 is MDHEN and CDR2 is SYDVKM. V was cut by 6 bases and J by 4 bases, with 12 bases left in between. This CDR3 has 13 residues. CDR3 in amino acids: CASSLQGFYGYTF. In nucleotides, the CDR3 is TGTGCCAGCAGCCTGCAGGGGTTCTATGGCTACACCTTC.

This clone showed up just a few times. The CDR3 reads CASRFVSGGYNEQFF. The CDR3 DNA reads TGTGCCAGCAGGTTCGTATCGGGAGGTTACAATGAGCAGTTCTTC. The chain employs TRBV27 and TRBJ2-1; 7 bases match TRBD2. V gave up 6 bases and J gave up 4 bases; unmatched junction bases: 9. CDR1 MNHEY and CDR2 SMNVEV come from the germline V gene (reference sequence). The CDR3 consists of 15 residues.

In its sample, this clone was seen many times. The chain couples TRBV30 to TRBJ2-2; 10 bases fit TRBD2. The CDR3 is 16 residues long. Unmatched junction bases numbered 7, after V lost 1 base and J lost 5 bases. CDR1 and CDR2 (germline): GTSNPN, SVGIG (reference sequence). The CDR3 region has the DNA TGTGCCTGGAGTGGCCTAGCGGGAGTCGGGACCGGGGAGCTGTTTTTT. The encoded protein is CAWSGLAGVGTGELFF.

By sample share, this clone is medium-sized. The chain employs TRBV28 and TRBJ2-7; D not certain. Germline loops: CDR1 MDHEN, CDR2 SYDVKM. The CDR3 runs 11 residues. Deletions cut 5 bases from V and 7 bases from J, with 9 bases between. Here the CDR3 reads CASSTFSEQYF. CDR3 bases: TGTGCCAGCAGTACCTTTAGTGAGCAGTACTTC.

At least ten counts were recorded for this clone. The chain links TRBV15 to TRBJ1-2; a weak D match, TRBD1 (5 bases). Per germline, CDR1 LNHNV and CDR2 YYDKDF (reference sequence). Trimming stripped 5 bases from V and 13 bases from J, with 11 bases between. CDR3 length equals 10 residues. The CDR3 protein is CATSGGEITF. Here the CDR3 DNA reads TGTGCCACCAGCGGGGGGGAGATCACCTTC.

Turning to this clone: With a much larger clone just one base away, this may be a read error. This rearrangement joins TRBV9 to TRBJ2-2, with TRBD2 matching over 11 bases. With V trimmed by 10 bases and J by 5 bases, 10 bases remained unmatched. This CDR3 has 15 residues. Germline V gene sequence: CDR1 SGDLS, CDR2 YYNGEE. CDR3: CAVSVAGGETGELFF. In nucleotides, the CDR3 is TGTGCCGTCAGCGTAGCGGGAGGGGAAACCGGGGAGCTGTTTTTT.

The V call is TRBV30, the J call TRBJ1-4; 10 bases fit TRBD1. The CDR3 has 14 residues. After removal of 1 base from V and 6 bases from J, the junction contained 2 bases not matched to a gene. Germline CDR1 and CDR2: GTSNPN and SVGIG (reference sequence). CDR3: CAWSGQGADEKLFF. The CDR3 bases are TGTGCCTGGAGTGGACAGGGGGCAGATGAAAAACTGTTTTTT.

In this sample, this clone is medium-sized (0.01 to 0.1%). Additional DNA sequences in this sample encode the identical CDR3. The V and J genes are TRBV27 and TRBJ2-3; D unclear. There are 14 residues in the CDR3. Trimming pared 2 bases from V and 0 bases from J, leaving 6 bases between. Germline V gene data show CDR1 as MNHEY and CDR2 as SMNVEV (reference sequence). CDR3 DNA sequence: TGTGCCAGCAGTTTACAGTCTAGCACAGATACGCAGTATTTT. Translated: CASSLQSSTDTQYF.

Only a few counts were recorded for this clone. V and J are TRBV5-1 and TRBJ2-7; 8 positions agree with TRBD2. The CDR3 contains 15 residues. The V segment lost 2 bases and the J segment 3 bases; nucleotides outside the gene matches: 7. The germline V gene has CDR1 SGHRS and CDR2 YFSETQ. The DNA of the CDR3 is TGCGCCAGCAGCTTTTATAGCGGGAATATCTACGAGCAGTACTTC. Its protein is CASSFYSGNIYEQYF.

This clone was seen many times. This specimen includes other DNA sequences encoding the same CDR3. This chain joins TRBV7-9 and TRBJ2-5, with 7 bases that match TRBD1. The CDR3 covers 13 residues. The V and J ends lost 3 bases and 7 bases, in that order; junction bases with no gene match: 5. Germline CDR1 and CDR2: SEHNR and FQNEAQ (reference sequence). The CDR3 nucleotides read TGTGCCAGCAGCTTGGGGACAGTCGGGACCCAGTACTTC. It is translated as CASSLGTVGTQYF. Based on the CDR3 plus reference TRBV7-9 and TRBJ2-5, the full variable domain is DTGVSQNPRHKITKRGQNVTFRCDPISEHNRLYWYRQTLGQGPEFLTYFQNEAQLEKSRLLSDRFSAERPKGSFSTLEIQRTEQGDSAMYLCASSLGTVGTQYFGPGTRLLVL.

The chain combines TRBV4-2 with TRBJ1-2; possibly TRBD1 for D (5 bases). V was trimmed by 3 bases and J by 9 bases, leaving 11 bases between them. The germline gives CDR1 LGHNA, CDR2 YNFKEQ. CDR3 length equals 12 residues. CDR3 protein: CASSHGDPRYTF. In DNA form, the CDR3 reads TGTGCCAGCAGCCATGGGGACCCCCGCTACACCTTC.

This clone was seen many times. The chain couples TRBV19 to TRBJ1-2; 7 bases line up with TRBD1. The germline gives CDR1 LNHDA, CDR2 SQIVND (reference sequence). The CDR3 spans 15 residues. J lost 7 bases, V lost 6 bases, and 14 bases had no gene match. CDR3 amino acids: CASRSGDSASIGYTF. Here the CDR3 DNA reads TGTGCCAGTAGGTCAGGGGACAGCGCTTCGATTGGCTACACCTTC.

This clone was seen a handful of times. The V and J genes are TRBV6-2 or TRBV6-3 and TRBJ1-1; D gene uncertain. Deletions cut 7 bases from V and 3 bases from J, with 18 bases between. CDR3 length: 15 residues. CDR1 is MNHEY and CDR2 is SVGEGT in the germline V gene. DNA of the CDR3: TGTGCCAGCATACCTGCCCTCGTGAGGGACACTGAAGCTTTCTTT. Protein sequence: CASIPALVRDTEAFF.

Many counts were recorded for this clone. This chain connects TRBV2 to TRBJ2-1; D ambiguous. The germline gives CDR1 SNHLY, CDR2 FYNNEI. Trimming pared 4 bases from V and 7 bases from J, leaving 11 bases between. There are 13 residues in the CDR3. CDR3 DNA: TGTGCCAGCAGTGTTGGCCTGTGGAATGAGCAGTTCTTC. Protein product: CASSVGLWNEQFF.

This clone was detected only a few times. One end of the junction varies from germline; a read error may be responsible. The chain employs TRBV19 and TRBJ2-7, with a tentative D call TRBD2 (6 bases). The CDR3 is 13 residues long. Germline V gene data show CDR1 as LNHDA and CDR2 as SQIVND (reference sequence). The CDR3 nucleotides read TGTGCCAGTAGTGGTACTAGCTGCTACCAGCAGTACTTC. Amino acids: CASSGTSCYQQYF.

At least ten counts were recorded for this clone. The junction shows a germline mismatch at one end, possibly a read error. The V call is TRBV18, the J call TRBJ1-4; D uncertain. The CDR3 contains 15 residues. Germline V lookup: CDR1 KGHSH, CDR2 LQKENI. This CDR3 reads CASSPLETTNEKLFF. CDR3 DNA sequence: TGTGCCAGCTCCCCACTCGAGACAACTAATGAAAAACTGTTTTTT.

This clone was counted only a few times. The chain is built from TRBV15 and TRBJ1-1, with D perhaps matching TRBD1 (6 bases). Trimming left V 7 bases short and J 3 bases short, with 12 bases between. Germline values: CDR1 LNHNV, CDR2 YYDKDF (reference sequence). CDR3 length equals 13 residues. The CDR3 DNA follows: TGTGCCACCAAAAGGGGGGGGGACACTGAAGCTTTCTTT. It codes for CATKRGGDTEAFF.

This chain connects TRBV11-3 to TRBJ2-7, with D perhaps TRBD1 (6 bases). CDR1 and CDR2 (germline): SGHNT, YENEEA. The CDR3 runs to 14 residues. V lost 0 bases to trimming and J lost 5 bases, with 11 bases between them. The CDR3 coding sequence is TGTGCCAGCAGCTTAGAGGGGAACAGGGACGAGCAGTACTTC. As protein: CASSLEGNRDEQYF.

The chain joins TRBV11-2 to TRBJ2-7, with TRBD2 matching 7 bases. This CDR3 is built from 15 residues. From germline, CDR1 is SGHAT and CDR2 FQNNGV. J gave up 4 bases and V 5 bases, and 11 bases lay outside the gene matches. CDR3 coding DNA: TGTGCCAGCAGCACACTGGTCGGGAGGATGTACGAGCAGTACTTC. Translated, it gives CASSTLVGRMYEQYF.

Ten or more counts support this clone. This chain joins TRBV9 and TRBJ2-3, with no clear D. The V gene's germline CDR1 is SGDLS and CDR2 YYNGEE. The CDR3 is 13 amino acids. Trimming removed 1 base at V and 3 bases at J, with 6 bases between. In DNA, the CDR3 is TGTGCCAGCAGCGTAAGGTTTACAGATACGCAGTATTTT. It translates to CASSVRFTDTQYF.

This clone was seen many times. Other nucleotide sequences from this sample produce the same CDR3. The CDR3 here is CASAFGAGPPLNTEAFF. The CDR3 DNA reads TGCGCCAGCGCTTTCGGCGCAGGGCCCCCATTGAACACTGAAGCTTTCTTT. This rearrangement joins TRBV5-1 to TRBJ1-1; possible D gene TRBD1, 5 bases. The CDR3 loop spans 17 amino acids. V was trimmed by 7 bases and J by 0 bases, leaving 22 bases between them. Germline loops: CDR1 SGHRS, CDR2 YFSETQ.